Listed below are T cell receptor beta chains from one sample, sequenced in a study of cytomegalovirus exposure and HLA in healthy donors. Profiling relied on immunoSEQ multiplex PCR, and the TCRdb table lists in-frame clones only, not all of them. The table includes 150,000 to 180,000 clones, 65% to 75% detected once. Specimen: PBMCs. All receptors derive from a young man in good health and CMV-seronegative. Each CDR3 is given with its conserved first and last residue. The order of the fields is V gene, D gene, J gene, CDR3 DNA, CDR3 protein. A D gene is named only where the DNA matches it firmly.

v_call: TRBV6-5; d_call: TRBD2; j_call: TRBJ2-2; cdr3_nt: TGTGCCAGCAGTTACTCGGGAGGGGCCACCGGGGAGCTGTTTTTT; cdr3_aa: CASSYSGGATGELFF
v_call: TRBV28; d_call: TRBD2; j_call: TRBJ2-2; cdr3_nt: TGTGCCAGCAGTTTACGGTTAGCGGGCTCGAACACCGGGGAGCTGTTTTTT; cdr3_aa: CASSLRLAGSNTGELFF
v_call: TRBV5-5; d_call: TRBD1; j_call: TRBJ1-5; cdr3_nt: TGTGCCAGCAGCGTGGACAGGGACCAGCCCCAGCATTTT; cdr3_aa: CASSVDRDQPQHF
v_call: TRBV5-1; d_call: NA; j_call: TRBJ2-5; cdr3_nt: TGCGCCAGCACCGCTGGGGAAGACAGGTACCAAGAGACCCAGTACTTC; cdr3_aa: CASTAGEDRYQETQYF
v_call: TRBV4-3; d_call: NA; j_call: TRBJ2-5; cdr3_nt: TGCGCCAGCAGCCGACACCGGGACTACCAAGAGACCCAGTACTTC; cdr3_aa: CASSRHRDYQETQYF
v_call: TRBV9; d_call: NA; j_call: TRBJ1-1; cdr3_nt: TGTGCCAGCAGCGGACTAGTGAACACTGAAGCTTTCTTT; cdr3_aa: CASSGLVNTEAFF
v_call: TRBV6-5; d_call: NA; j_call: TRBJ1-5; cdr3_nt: TGTGCCAGCAGGTCAGGCGTGAATAGCAATCAGCCCCAGCATTTT; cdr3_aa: CASRSGVNSNQPQHF
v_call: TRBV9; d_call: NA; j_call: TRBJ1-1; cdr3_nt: TGTGCCAGCAGCGTAGACGCCAGTAACACTGAAGCTTTCTTT; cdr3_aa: CASSVDASNTEAFF
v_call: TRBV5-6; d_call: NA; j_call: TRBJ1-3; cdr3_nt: TGTGCCAGCAGCTTGGTGGGGAGTGGAAACACCATATATTTT; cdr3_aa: CASSLVGSGNTIYF
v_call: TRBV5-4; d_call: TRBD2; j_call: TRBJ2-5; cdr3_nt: TGTGCCAGCTCTCAACCGGGACTAGCGGAAGAGACCCAGTACTTC; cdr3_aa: CASSQPGLAEETQYF
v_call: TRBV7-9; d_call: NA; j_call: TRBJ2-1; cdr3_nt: TGTGCCAGCAGCTTAGTGGAGGGAAAGCAGTTCTTC; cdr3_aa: CASSLVEGKQFF
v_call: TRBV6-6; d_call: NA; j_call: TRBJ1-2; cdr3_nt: TGTGCCAGCAGTTACAGGTGGGGGGGAGACGGCTACACCTTC; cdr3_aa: CASSYRWGGDGYTF
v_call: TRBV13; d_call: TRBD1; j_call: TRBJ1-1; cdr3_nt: TGTGCCAGCAGCCCCCCAGGGGGGCCTGAAGCTTTCTTT; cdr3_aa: CASSPPGGPEAFF
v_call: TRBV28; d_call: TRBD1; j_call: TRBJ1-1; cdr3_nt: TGTGCCAGCAGTTCACACCAACCGGGACAGGGCGTCATGGGCACTGAAGCTTTCTTT; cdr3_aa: CASSSHQPGQGVMGTEAFF